The next 30 T cell receptor beta chains were all read from a single sample in a study of shared clonotypes between healthy human individuals. Some clones are missing from TCRdb's copy, which holds only in-frame ones; the method was immunoSEQ multiplex PCR. The repertoire holds about 110,000 clones, with 55% to 70% as singletons. Specimen: memory CD8+ T cells sorted from blood. The subset: CD45RO+ cells pooled with CCR7-negative TemRA cells. The receptors here all came from a woman in her thirties in good health.

This sequence joins TRBV25-1 and TRBJ1-2, with 10 nucleotides matching TRBD1. The CDR3 covers 12 residues. V shed 8 bases, J shed 5 bases, and the junction held 2 bases outside the gene matches. Germline CDR1 reads MGHDK; CDR2 reads SYGVNS. The CDR3 region is CASGTGVYGYTF. The CDR3 DNA is TGTGCCAGCGGGACAGGGGTTTATGGCTACACCTTC.

CDR3 sequence: CASRDMGPEETQYF. CDR3 DNA sequence: TGTGCCAGCAGGGATATGGGACCCGAAGAGACCCAGTACTTC. This chain joins TRBV2 and TRBJ2-5; D possibly uses TRBD1 or TRBD2 (5 bases each). The CDR3 contains 14 residues. V lost 6 bases and J 3 bases, leaving 14 bases between the germline ends. CDR1 and CDR2 from the germline V gene are SNHLY and FYNNEI.

The chain links TRBV9 to TRBJ2-7, with 7 bases matching TRBD1. V dropped 4 bases and J dropped 6; count of bases not matched to a gene: 10. CDR3 size: 14 residues. Germline CDR1 reads SGDLS; CDR2 reads YYNGEE. CDR3 DNA sequence: TGTGCCAGCAGCTGCCGACAGGGATCTCGCGAGCAGTACTTC. It is translated as CASSCRQGSREQYF.

This CDR3 reads CASSQEMRDEQYF. The CDR3 DNA follows: TGTGCCAGCAGCCAAGAAATGCGGGACGAGCAGTACTTC. This sequence joins TRBV4-2 and TRBJ2-7, with a possible D match to TRBD2 (5 bases). V was trimmed by 0 bases and J by 5 bases, leaving 8 bases between them. The CDR3 is 13 residues long. From germline, CDR1 is LGHNA and CDR2 YNFKEQ.

The V and J genes are TRBV11-2 and TRBJ2-7; possible D gene TRBD2, 6 bases. Trimming pared 0 bases from V and 5 bases from J, leaving 14 bases between. The CDR3 extends over 15 amino acids. The V gene's germline CDR1 is SGHAT and CDR2 FQNNGV. The CDR3 here is CASSLESGFLHEQYF. The CDR3 coding sequence is TGTGCCAGCAGCTTAGAAAGCGGGTTCCTCCACGAGCAGTACTTC. Filled out from reference TRBV11-2 and TRBJ2-7, the complete variable domain reads EAGVAQSPRYKIIEKRQSVAFWCNPISGHATLYWYQQILGQGPKLLIQFQNNGVVDDSQLPKDRFSAERLKGVDSTLKIQPAKLEDSAVYLCASSLESGFLHEQYFGPGTRLTVT.

This clone was found once. The V gene is TRBV11-2, the J gene TRBJ2-3; D gene unclear. CDR1 and CDR2 (germline): SGHAT, FQNNGV. The CDR3 has 12 amino acids. Trimming left V 5 bases short and J 5 bases short, with 8 bases between. The CDR3 is CASSPRKDTQYF. The CDR3 DNA reads as TGTGCCAGCAGCCCCCGGAAAGATACGCAGTATTTT.

V is TRBV5-1 and J is TRBJ2-1; D is ambiguous. CDR1 SGHRS and CDR2 YFSETQ come from the germline V gene. V dropped 0 bases and J dropped 2 bases, with 9 bases sitting between them. CDR3 length equals 15 residues. CDR3 in amino acids: CASSLETATYNEQFF. The CDR3 DNA is TGCGCCAGCAGCTTGGAGACCGCCACCTACAATGAGCAGTTCTTC.

This rearrangement joins TRBV6-1 to TRBJ2-7; 8 positions agree with TRBD2. The junction had 5 bases not matched to a gene; V was cut back by 4 bases and J by 3 bases. The CDR3 sequence is 14 residues long. Germline CDR1 MNHNS, CDR2 SASEGT. The chain's CDR3 is CASSVYSGSYEQYF. CDR3 DNA: TGTGCCAGCAGTGTGTACAGCGGGAGCTACGAGCAGTACTTC.

This sequence joins TRBV10-3 and TRBJ1-4, with D unresolved. Germline V CDR1 and CDR2: ENHRY, SYGVKD. CDR3 length: 13 amino acids. V lost 7 bases and J lost 4, with 10 bases in between. CDR3 bases: TGTGCCATCAAATTTGACCTTAATGAAAAACTGTTTTTT. Protein product: CAIKFDLNEKLFF.

This clone showed up many times. The V and J genes are TRBV29-1 and TRBJ1-6; 8 nucleotides line up with TRBD1. CDR1 and CDR2 (germline): SQVTM, ANQGSEA. This CDR3 has 13 residues. Trimming cost V 6 bases and J 7 bases; bases outside gene matches: 5. The CDR3 nucleotides read TGCAGCGTCGGACAGGGATTCAATTCACCCCTCCACTTT. Protein sequence: CSVGQGFNSPLHF.

The chain couples TRBV7-6 to TRBJ2-3; the D gene is possibly TRBD1 (7 bases). This CDR3 spans 14 amino acids. Per germline, CDR1 SGHVS and CDR2 FNYEAQ. Trimming stripped 5 bases from V and 4 bases from J, with 13 bases between. CDR3 protein: CASSPGGQPDTQYF. The CDR3 bases are TGTGCCAGCAGCCCAGGGGGGCAGCCAGATACGCAGTATTTT.

This clone was seen repeatedly, ten times or more. This CDR3 is CSVGENTEAFF. CDR3 nucleotide sequence: TGCAGCGTTGGGGAGAACACTGAAGCTTTCTTT. The V call is TRBV29-1, the J call TRBJ1-1; D not resolved. The CDR3 is 11 residues long. Germline V gene data show CDR1 as SQVTM and CDR2 as ANQGSEA. V was shortened by 4 bases and J by 1 base, with 4 bases between the two germline ends.

The J gene is TRBJ2-3, the V gene TRBV13, with 9 bases identical to TRBD2. The CDR3 is made up of 18 amino acids. Germline V gene sequence: CDR1 PRHDT, CDR2 FYEKMQ (reference sequence). Trimming removed 5 bases from V and 2 bases from J; junction bases left unmatched: 14. The DNA of the CDR3 is TGTGCCAGCAGCCAGAGACTAGCGGCCAAGTGGGACACAGATACGCAGTATTTT. Residues: CASSQRLAAKWDTDTQYF.

This clone occurred a few times. The chain combines TRBV10-3 with TRBJ2-6, with D perhaps being TRBD1 or TRBD2 (6 bases each). The V gene lost 0 bases and the J gene lost 0 bases, with 15 bases spanning the gap. Germline V gene lookup returns CDR1 ENHRY and CDR2 SYGVKD. The CDR3 extends over 19 amino acids. Here the CDR3 DNA reads TGTGCCATCAGTGAGTCGGATAGAGGGGGGAGCTCTGGGGCCAACGTCCTGACTTTC. Its translation: CAISESDRGGSSGANVLTF.

This clone was seen once. The rearrangement links TRBV4-1 to TRBJ2-7; D not certain. The germline CDR1 and CDR2 sequences are MGHRA and YSYEKL. The CDR3 spans 15 residues. V lost 0 bases to trimming and J lost 1 base, with 10 bases between them. The CDR3 sequence: CASSQEPGRSYEQYF. Written as DNA, the CDR3 is TGCGCCAGCAGCCAAGAGCCGGGCAGATCCTACGAGCAGTACTTC.

J is TRBJ1-1 and V is TRBV29-1; D unresolved. CDR1 is SQVTM, CDR2 ANQGSEA, per germline. The V gene lost 5 bases and the J gene lost 5 bases, with 6 bases spanning the gap. This CDR3 is 10 amino acids long. CDR3 loop: CSVLVTEAFF. The CDR3 DNA sequence: TGCAGCGTTCTAGTTACTGAAGCTTTCTTT.

This clone was picked up a small number of times. The junction departs from germline at one end; a sequencing error may be responsible. The chain carries TRBV7-2 and TRBJ1-4; tentative D call: TRBD1 (5 bases). Germline CDR1 SGHTA, CDR2 FQGNSA. This CDR3 is 16 amino acids long. The CDR3 loop is CASSQEAWTTNEKLFF. In DNA form, the CDR3 reads TGTGCCAGCAGCCAGGAGGCTTGGACAACAAATGAAAAACTGTTTTTT.

The V gene is TRBV25-1, the J gene TRBJ2-1; D remains ambiguous. Germline assignment: CDR1 MGHDK and CDR2 SYGVNS. The CDR3 length is 15 residues. The V gene lost 3 bases and the J gene lost 2 bases, with 11 bases spanning the gap. The CDR3: CASSDVSLAYNEQFF. DNA for the CDR3: TGTGCCAGCAGTGATGTCAGCCTTGCCTACAATGAGCAGTTCTTC.

The chain recombines TRBV21-1 with TRBJ2-7. TRBV21-1 is a known pseudogene. CDR3 length: 16 residues. The CDR3 nucleotides read TGTGCCAGCAGCACGCACATCCCGAGCCGCTCCTACGAGCAGTACTTC. Its protein is CASSTHIPSRSYEQYF.

The chain employs TRBV2 and TRBJ1-5, with 7 bases matching TRBD1. Losses at the gene ends were 5 bases for V and 0 bases for J; bases not matched to a gene: 7. The CDR3 sequence is 16 residues long. Germline CDR1 and CDR2: SNHLY and FYNNEI. The CDR3 protein is CASSRAGTVSNQPQHF. The CDR3 DNA sequence: TGTGCCAGCAGTCGGGCCGGGACAGTTAGCAATCAGCCCCAGCATTTT.

This chain uses TRBV5-1 with TRBJ1-2; TRBD1 is a possible D gene (5 bases). This CDR3 is built from 14 residues. The V gene's germline CDR1 is SGHRS and CDR2 YFSETQ. V lost 2 bases, J lost 7 bases, and 15 bases lay in between. The CDR3 DNA follows: TGCGCCAGCAGCTTCCGGCAGGGCTTTAGTGGCTACACCTTC. It yields the protein CASSFRQGFSGYTF.

The chain links TRBV27 to TRBJ1-2, with TRBD1 as a possible D gene (5 bases). This CDR3 spans 16 amino acids. Deletions cut 0 bases from V and 3 bases from J, with 14 bases between. The V gene's germline CDR1 is MNHEY and CDR2 SMNVEV (reference sequence). The CDR3 reads CASSLSGGGRDYGYTF. CDR3 nucleotides: TGTGCCAGCAGTTTATCTGGGGGTGGGCGAGACTATGGCTACACCTTC.

The chain carries TRBV5-1 and TRBJ1-2, with 7 bases matching TRBD1. Germline assignment: CDR1 SGHRS and CDR2 YFSETQ. V was pared by 0 bases and J by 8 bases, with 7 bases of the junction left unmatched. This CDR3 region has 14 residues. The CDR3 nucleotides are TGCGCCAGCAGCTTGGAGACAGGGCAGGTCGGCTACACCTTC. Amino acid sequence: CASSLETGQVGYTF.

This clone was counted between two and nine times. The same CDR3 is also encoded by other DNA sequences in this sample. The chain carries TRBV9 and TRBJ1-1; weak D call: TRBD1 (5 bases). Germline lookup yields CDR1 SGDLS and CDR2 YYNGEE. The V and J ends lost 4 bases and 5 bases respectively, with 12 bases between them. The CDR3 runs 13 residues. This CDR3 is CASSPSWGTEAFF. For the CDR3, the DNA is TGTGCCAGCAGCCCGTCCTGGGGGACTGAAGCTTTCTTT.

The chain combines TRBV5-1 with TRBJ2-2; TRBD2 agrees at 9 bases. Germline V gives CDR1 SGHRS, CDR2 YFSETQ. The J segment lost 1 base and the V segment lost 4 bases, leaving 5 bases of the junction unmatched. The CDR3 loop spans 16 amino acids. The CDR3 is CASSLRLAENTGELFF. For the CDR3, the DNA is TGCGCCAGCAGCCTGAGACTAGCGGAGAACACCGGGGAGCTGTTTTTT.

V is TRBV5-3 and J is TRBJ2-7; TRBD2 aligns across 13 bases. TRBV5-3 is sorted into the ORF group, with uncertain function. The CDR3 totals 14 residues. Trimming at V came to 9 bases and at J to 3 bases, leaving 6 bases not matched to a gene. The DNA of the CDR3 is TGTGCCATTTGGACTAGCGGGAGCTTCTACGAGCAGTACTTC. It codes for CAIWTSGSFYEQYF.

J is TRBJ2-7 and V is TRBV28; D may be TRBD1 or TRBD2 (5 bases each). Trimming removed 5 bases from V and 0 bases from J, with 14 bases in between. This CDR3 spans 15 amino acids. The V gene's germline CDR1 is MDHEN and CDR2 SYDVKM. DNA of the CDR3: TGTGCCAGCAGTACCCGGGGACGGGGCTCCTACGAGCAGTACTTC. Translation gives CASSTRGRGSYEQYF.

Worth noting for this clone: Because the CDR3's place on the DNA is in doubt, the DNA is left out and the CDR3 is given as listed by TCRdb. CDR3 residues: CASSFWTGEERAVLRGGEQYF. V usage is TRBV28 and J usage is TRBJ2-7; TRBD1, the table's D call, lacks a check against the DNA. Germline-derived CDR1 and CDR2 are MDHEN and SYDVKM. The CDR3 totals 21 residues, both ends included.

The CDR3 region has the DNA TGTGCCAGCAGCCCAATACCCACGGTCAATTTCGGCACTGAAGCTTTCTTT. Amino acid sequence: CASSPIPTVNFGTEAFF. This chain links TRBV28 with TRBJ1-1; D gene unclear. The CDR3 spans 17 residues. CDR1 is MDHEN and CDR2 is SYDVKM in the germline V gene. V dropped 6 bases and J dropped 4 bases, with 24 bases sitting between them.

The genes are TRBV6-6 and TRBJ2-1, with D maybe TRBD2 (6 bases). CDR1 and CDR2 from the germline V gene are MNHNY and SVGAGI (reference sequence). This CDR3 has 15 amino acids. The V end lost 5 bases, the J end lost 6 bases, and 17 bases lay between the germline ends. CDR3 sequence: CASSTTRALFNEQFF. The DNA of the CDR3 is TGTGCCAGCAGTACGACTAGAGCCCTGTTCAATGAGCAGTTCTTC.